A single sample is the source of the 9 T cell receptor beta chains below, sequenced in a study of CD8 T cells in Susac syndrome. Random hexamers were used to reverse transcribe an amount of 0.5 to 1 ug RNA. Each CDR3 protein is one row after TCRdb ran MiXCR on the immunoSEQ multiplex PCR reads. The sample has fewer than 200,000 distinct CDR3 sequences; about 95% are singletons. Source material: CD8+ T cells from PBMCs. The receptors here all came from a human donor with multiple sclerosis.

The V and J genes are TRBV29-1 and TRBJ2-1; TRBD2 aligns across 10 bases. The CDR3 is 18 amino acids. V lost 0 bases, J lost 2 bases, and 10 bases stayed unmatched. CDR1 and CDR2 (germline): SQVTM, ANQGSEA. The CDR3 region has the DNA TGCAGCGTTGAAGATTGGTCGGGAGCGGGGGGGACCTACAATGAGCAGTTCTTC. Its translation: CSVEDWSGAGGTYNEQFF.

The rearrangement links TRBV3-1 to TRBJ2-5; D possibly corresponds to TRBD2 (6 bases). Germline-derived CDR1 and CDR2 are LGHDT and YNNKEL (reference sequence). Trimming left V 4 bases short and J 5 bases short, with 17 bases between. The CDR3 has 15 amino acids. CDR3 sequence reads: CASSPERGSRETQYF. Written as DNA, the CDR3 is TGTGCCAGCAGCCCGGAACGGGGGTCTCGGGAGACCCAGTACTTC.

V and J are TRBV6-6 and TRBJ1-5; no reliable D call. The CDR3 has 16 residues. From germline, CDR1 is MNHNY and CDR2 SVGAGI (reference sequence). Trimming pared 3 bases from V and 6 bases from J, leaving 18 bases between. Here the CDR3 reads CASSYDRNDLGQPQHF. The CDR3 nucleotides are TGTGCCAGCAGTTATGATCGGAATGACCTGGGTCAGCCCCAGCATTTT.

This clonotype was found once. This chain uses TRBV12-3 or TRBV12-4 with TRBJ2-3; 7 bases match TRBD1. V was pared by 2 bases and J by 2 bases, with 4 bases of the junction left unmatched. The CDR3 is 15 residues long. The CDR3 DNA is TGTGCCAGCAGTTTAATCGAGGGGGCCACAGATACGCAGTATTTT. It yields the protein CASSLIEGATDTQYF.

The rearrangement links TRBV27 to TRBJ2-7, with D tentatively TRBD1 or TRBD2 (5 bases each). Germline V gene data show CDR1 as MNHEY and CDR2 as SMNVEV (reference sequence). With 5 bases removed from V and 7 bases from J, the gap between germline ends came to 15 bases. The CDR3 has 13 amino acids. Written as DNA, the CDR3 is TGTGCCAGCAGTATCGGGACCCAAAGGGAGCAGTACTTC. Protein sequence: CASSIGTQREQYF.

The chain carries TRBV15 and TRBJ1-5; D uncertain. The ends were cut back, 8 bases at V and 0 bases at J, with 8 bases in the middle. CDR1 LNHNV and CDR2 YYDKDF come from the germline V gene (reference sequence). The CDR3 consists of 13 residues. The CDR3 DNA is TGTGCCACCCGAAAGGATAGCAATCAGCCCCAGCATTTT. The encoded protein is CATRKDSNQPQHF.

The chain recombines TRBV6-2 or TRBV6-3 with TRBJ2-7; maybe TRBD1 (5 bases). Per the germline V gene, CDR1 is MNHEY and CDR2 is SVGEGT. The CDR3 sequence is 13 residues long. V lost 5 bases, J lost 0 bases, and 8 bases lay in between. CDR3 in DNA: TGTGCCAGCAGTGGCAGGGTCTCCTACGAGCAGTACTTC. Encoded protein: CASSGRVSYEQYF.

The chain carries TRBV7-9 and TRBJ1-2; D unclear. This CDR3 region has 13 residues. V was trimmed by 1 base and J by 5 bases, leaving 8 bases between them. Germline V lookup: CDR1 SEHNR, CDR2 FQNEAQ (reference sequence). CDR3 sequence: CASSLVAPYGYTF. CDR3 bases: TGTGCCAGCAGCTTAGTGGCTCCATATGGCTACACCTTC.

This clonotype was observed once. The V and J genes are TRBV3-1 and TRBJ2-1, with D possibly matching TRBD2 (5 bases). Trimming took 6 bases from V and 8 from J, leaving 17 bases between them. Germline loops: CDR1 LGHDT, CDR2 YNNKEL (reference sequence). The CDR3 is 14 amino acids. Here the CDR3 reads CASRLGVTGDEQFF. The CDR3 DNA sequence: TGTGCCAGCAGGTTGGGAGTTACCGGGGATGAGCAGTTCTTC.